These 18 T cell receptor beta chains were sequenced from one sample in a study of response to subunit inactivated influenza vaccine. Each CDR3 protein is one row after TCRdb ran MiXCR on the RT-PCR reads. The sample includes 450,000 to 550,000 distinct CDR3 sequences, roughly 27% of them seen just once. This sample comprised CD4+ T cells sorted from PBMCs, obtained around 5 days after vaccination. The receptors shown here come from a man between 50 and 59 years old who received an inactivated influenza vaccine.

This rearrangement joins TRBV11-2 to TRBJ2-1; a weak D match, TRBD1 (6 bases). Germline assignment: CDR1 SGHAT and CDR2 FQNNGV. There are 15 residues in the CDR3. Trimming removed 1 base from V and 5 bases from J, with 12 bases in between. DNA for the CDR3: TGTGCCAGCAGCTTAGTTGGACAGTCGAACAATGAGCAGTTCTTC. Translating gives CASSLVGQSNNEQFF. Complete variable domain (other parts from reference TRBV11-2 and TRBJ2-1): EAGVAQSPRYKIIEKRQSVAFWCNPISGHATLYWYQQILGQGPKLLIQFQNNGVVDDSQLPKDRFSAERLKGVDSTLKIQPAKLEDSAVYLCASSLVGQSNNEQFFGPGTRLTVL.

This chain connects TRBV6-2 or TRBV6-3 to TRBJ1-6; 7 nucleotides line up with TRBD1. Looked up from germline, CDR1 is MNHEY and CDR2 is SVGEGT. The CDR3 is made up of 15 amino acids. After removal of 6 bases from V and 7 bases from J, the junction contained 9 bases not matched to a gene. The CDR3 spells CASRRPGQKNSPLHF. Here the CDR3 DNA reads TGTGCCAGCAGACGACCGGGACAGAAAAATTCACCCCTCCACTTT.

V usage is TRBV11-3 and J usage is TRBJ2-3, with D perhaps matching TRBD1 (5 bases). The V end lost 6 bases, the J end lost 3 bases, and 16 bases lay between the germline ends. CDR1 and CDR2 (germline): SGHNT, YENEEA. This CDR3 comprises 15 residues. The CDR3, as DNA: TGTGCCAGCAGTAGGGGAAGCACACGAACAGATACGCAGTATTTT. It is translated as CASSRGSTRTDTQYF.

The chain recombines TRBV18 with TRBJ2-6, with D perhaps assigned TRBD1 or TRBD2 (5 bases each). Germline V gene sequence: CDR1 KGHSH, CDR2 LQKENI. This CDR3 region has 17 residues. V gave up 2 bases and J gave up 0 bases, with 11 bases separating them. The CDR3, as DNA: TGTGCCAGCTCACCAGTCAGGGAGAGCTCTGGGGCCAACGTCCTGACTTTC. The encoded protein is CASSPVRESSGANVLTF.

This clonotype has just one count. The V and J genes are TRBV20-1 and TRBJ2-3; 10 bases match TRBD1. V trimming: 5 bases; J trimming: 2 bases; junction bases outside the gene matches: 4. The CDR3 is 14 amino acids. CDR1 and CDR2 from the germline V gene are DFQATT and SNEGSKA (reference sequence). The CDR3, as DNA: TGCAGTGCTGCTCGACAGGGGGCCACAGATACGCAGTATTTT. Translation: CSAARQGATDTQYF.

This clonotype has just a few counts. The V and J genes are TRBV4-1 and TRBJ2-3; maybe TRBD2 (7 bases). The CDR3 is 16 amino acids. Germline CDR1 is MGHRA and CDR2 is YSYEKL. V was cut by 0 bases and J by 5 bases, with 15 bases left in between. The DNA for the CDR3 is TGCGCCAGCAGCCAAGATGGGCGGGGGCGTAGAGATACGCAGTATTTT. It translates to CASSQDGRGRRDTQYF.

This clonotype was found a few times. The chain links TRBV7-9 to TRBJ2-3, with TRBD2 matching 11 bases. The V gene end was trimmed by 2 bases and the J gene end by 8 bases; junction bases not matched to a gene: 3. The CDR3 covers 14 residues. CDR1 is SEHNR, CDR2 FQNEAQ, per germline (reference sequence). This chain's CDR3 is CASSLLAGGPTQYF. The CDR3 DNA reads TGTGCCAGCAGCTTACTAGCGGGAGGACCTACGCAGTATTTT. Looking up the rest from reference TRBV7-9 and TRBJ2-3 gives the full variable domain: DTGVSQNPRHKITKRGQNVTFRCDPISEHNRLYWYRQTLGQGPEFLTYFQNEAQLEKSRLLSDRFSAERPKGSFSTLEIQRTEQGDSAMYLCASSLLAGGPTQYFGPGTRLTVL.

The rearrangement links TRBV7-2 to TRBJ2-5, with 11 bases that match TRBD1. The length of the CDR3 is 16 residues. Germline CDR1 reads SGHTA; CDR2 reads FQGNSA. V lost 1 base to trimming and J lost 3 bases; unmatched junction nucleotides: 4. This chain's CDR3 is CASSLVGTGGEETQYF. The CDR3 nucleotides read TGTGCCAGCAGCTTAGTAGGGACAGGGGGGGAAGAGACCCAGTACTTC.

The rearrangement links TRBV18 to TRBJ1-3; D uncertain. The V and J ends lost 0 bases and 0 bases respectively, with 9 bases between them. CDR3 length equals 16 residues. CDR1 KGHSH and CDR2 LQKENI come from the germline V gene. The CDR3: CASSPPWASSGNTIYF. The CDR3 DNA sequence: TGTGCCAGCTCACCACCTTGGGCAAGCTCTGGAAACACCATATATTTT.

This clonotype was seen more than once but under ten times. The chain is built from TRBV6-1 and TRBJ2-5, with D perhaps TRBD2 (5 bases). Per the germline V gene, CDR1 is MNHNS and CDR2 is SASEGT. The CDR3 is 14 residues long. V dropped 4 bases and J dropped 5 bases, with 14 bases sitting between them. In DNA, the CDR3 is TGTGCCAGCAGTGTCCGGGGTGTGAGGGAGACCCAGTACTTC. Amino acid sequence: CASSVRGVRETQYF.

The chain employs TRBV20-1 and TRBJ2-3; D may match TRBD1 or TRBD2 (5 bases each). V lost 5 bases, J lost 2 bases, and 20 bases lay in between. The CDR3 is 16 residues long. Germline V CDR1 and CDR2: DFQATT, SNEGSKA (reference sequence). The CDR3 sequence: CSAHPGTVTTTDTQYF. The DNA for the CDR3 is TGCAGTGCTCACCCCGGGACGGTGACCACCACAGATACGCAGTATTTT.

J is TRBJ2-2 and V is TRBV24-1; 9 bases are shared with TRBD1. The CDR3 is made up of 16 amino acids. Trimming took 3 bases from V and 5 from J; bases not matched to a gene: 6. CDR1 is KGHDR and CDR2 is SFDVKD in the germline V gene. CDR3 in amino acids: CATSDQDRGRTGELFF. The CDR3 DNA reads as TGTGCCACCAGTGATCAGGACAGGGGCCGGACCGGGGAGCTGTTTTTT.

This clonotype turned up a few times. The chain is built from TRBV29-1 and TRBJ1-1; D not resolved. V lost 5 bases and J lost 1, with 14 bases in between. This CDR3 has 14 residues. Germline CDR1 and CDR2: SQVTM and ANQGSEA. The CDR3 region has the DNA TGCAGCGTTCTGAGGGATGTTAGGAACACTGAAGCTTTCTTT. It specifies CSVLRDVRNTEAFF.

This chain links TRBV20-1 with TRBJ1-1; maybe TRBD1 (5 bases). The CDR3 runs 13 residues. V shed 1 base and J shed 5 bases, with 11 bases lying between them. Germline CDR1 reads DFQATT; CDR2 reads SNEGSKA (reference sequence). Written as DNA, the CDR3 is TGCAGTGCTAGAGCCGGACATGCGACTGAAGCTTTCTTT. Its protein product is CSARAGHATEAFF.

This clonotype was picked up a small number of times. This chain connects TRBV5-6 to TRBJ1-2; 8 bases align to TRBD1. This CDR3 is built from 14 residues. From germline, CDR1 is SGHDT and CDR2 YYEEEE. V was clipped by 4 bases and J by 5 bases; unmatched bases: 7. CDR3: CASSEDRGRYGYTF. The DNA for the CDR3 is TGTGCCAGCAGCGAAGACAGGGGCCGTTATGGCTACACCTTC.

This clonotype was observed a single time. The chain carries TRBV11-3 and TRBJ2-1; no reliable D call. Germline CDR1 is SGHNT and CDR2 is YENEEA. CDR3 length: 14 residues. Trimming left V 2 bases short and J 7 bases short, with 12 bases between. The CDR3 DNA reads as TGTGCCAGCAGCTTAAGAGATAGATCGAATGAGCAGTTCTTC. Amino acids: CASSLRDRSNEQFF.

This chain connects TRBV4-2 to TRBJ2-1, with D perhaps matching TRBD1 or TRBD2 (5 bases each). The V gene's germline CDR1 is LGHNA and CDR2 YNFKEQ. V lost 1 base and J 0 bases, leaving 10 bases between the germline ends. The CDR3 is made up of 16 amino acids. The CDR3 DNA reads TGTGCCAGCAGCCAAGCAGAGGGGAGCTCCTACAATGAGCAGTTCTTC. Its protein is CASSQAEGSSYNEQFF.

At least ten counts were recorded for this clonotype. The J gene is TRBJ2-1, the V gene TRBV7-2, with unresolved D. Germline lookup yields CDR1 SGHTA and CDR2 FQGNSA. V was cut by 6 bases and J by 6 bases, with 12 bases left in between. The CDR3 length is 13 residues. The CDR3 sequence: CASRPGPFNEQFF. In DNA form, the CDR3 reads TGTGCCAGCAGACCAGGACCCTTCAATGAGCAGTTCTTC. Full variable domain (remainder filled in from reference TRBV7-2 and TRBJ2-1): GAGVSQSPSNKVTEKGKDVELRCDPISGHTALYWYRQSLGQGLEFLIYFQGNSAPDKSGLPSDRFSAERTGGSVSTLTIQRTQQEDSAVYLCASRPGPFNEQFFGPGTRLTVL.